The rows below give T cell receptor beta chains drawn from one sample of a study of blood T cell repertoires in COVID-19. Only in-frame clones appear in the TCRdb table, and some are missing; sequencing was by immunoSEQ multiplex PCR. The profile covers 130,000 to 150,000 clones, with around 85% appearing a single time and approximately 2.7% taken by the ten largest. The sequencing sample was made of peripheral blood. These receptors originate from a woman aged 40 to 50 with active or convalescent COVID-19. Each CDR3 is given with its conserved first and last residue. Each record gives: clone size, J gene, D gene, V gene, CDR3 DNA, CDR3 protein. A D gene is named only where the DNA matches it firmly. Some rows have no size entry. The others give once, few or many, or a class for an expanded clone.

- TRBJ1-2 - TRBV9 TGTGCCAGCAGCGCCCCCCCGGGGACAACCGACTATGGCTACACCTTC CASSAPPGTTDYGYTF
medium-sized TRBJ1-1 - TRBV12-3/TRBV12-4 TGTGCCAGCAGTTGGCGGGAGCACACTGAAGCTTTCTTT CASSWREHTEAFF
- TRBJ1-3 - TRBV5-4 TGTGCCAGCAGCTTGCCGAACCAGGGGCCTGGAAACACCATATATTTT CASSLPNQGPGNTIYF
- TRBJ2-5 - TRBV3-1/TRBV3-2 TGTGCCAGCAGCTCAAATCGCGATGCGCAAGAGACCCAGTACTTC CASSSNRDAQETQYF
- TRBJ1-4 - TRBV7-2 TGTGCCAGCAGCTTAAAGAGAGGGGAGGGGACTAATGAAAAACTGTTTTTT CASSLKRGEGTNEKLFF
- TRBJ2-7 - TRBV18 TGTGCCAGCTCACATCGAGGGTACGAGCAGTACTTC CASSHRGYEQYF
- TRBJ2-7 TRBD2 TRBV6-5 TGTGCCACCACTACCGGGGGGAGCTACGAGCAGTACTTC CATTTGGSYEQYF
- TRBJ1-6 - TRBV7-8 TGTGCCAGCAGCCCAGGGATTAATTCACCCCTCCACTTT CASSPGINSPLHF
- TRBJ2-1 TRBD2 TRBV30 TGTGCCTGGAGTGTATGGCTAGCGGGAGGGGCGTGGGGTTACAATGAGCAGTTCTTC CAWSVWLAGGAWGYNEQFF
- TRBJ1-2 - TRBV27 TGTGCCAGCAGTTTACTTGGGGTGGGGGCGAGCTATGGCTACACCTTC CASSLLGVGASYGYTF
- TRBJ1-1 - TRBV18 TGTGCCAGCTCCCCTCACCCGACAGGTGGTGAAGCTTTCTTT CASSPHPTGGEAFF
- TRBJ1-6 TRBD1 TRBV6-4 TGTGCCAGCAGTGCCGCGGGACAGGGAGCCTCACCCCTCCACTTT CASSAAGQGASPLHF
- TRBJ2-7 TRBD2 TRBV7-2 TGTGCCAGCAGCTTAATGGGACTAGCGGGCCTCTACGAGCAGTACTTC CASSLMGLAGLYEQYF
- TRBJ1-3 TRBD1 TRBV6-5 TGTGCCAGCAGTCCCGACAGGGGGTCTGGAAACACCATATATTTT CASSPDRGSGNTIYF
- TRBJ2-5 - TRBV7-2 TGTGCCAGCAGCCCACAACAGGGTAGCGAGACCCAGTACTTC CASSPQQGSETQYF
- TRBJ1-5 - TRBV2 TGTGCCAGCAGTATTCAGGGATCCCAGCCCCAGCATTTT CASSIQGSQPQHF
- TRBJ2-2 - TRBV11-2 TGTGCCAGCAGCTTAGGATGGGGCCCGAACACCGGGGAGCTGTTTTTT CASSLGWGPNTGELFF
- TRBJ1-5 - TRBV6-2/TRBV6-3 TGTGCCAGCAGTTACGGGGGGGAGATACCACAGCCCCAGCATTTT CASSYGGEIPQPQHF
- TRBJ2-1 - TRBV11-3 TGTGCCAGCAGCTTAGGGACTAACAATGAGCAGTTCTTC CASSLGTNNEQFF
- TRBJ1-2 - TRBV18 TGTGCCAGCTCACCGAGACAGCATGGCGAGATCCATTATGGCTACACCTTC CASSPRQHGEIHYGYTF
- TRBJ1-5 - TRBV27 TGTGCCAGCAGTCTGTTTTTGAGTAGCAATCAGCCCCAGCATTTT CASSLFLSSNQPQHF
- TRBJ2-2 - TRBV4-1 TGCGCCAGCAGCCTAATTCCTACTGCCGGGGAGCTGTTTTTT CASSLIPTAGELFF
- TRBJ1-2 - TRBV12-3/TRBV12-4 TGTGCCAGCAGTTTCCAGGGGTACTATGGCTACACCTTC CASSFQGYYGYTF
- TRBJ1-2 TRBD1 TRBV3-1/TRBV3-2 TGTGCCAGCAGCCCAACTCAGGGGGCATGGTATGGCTACACCTTC CASSPTQGAWYGYTF
- TRBJ2-7 - TRBV29-1 TGCAGCGTTCTAGACTCAGAGGGCTACGAGCAGTACTTC CSVLDSEGYEQYF
few TRBJ1-5 TRBD1 TRBV15 TGTGCCACCAGCAGAGAAACCCCCTGGGACAGCCTGATTGATCAGCCCCAGCATTTT CATSRETPWDSLIDQPQHF
- TRBJ1-4 TRBD1 TRBV28 TGTGCCAGCAGTTTGTCCGGGACAGGGGGTGTCGGTGAAAAACTGTTTTTT CASSLSGTGGVGEKLFF
- TRBJ1-2 - TRBV25-1 TGTGCCAGCAGTGAATGGGGGACAAGGCGGCAGGATGGCTACACCTTC CASSEWGTRRQDGYTF
- TRBJ2-3 TRBD2 TRBV24-1 TGTGCCACCGGACTAGCGGGCACAGATACGCAGTATTTT CATGLAGTDTQYF
- TRBJ1-3 - TRBV7-2 TGTGCCAGCAGCTTAGCGGGAGTGGACACCATATATTTT CASSLAGVDTIYF
- TRBJ2-2 - TRBV7-9 TGTGCCAGCAGCTTAGGTGGGAAAGGGGTCACCGGGGAGCTGTTTTTT CASSLGGKGVTGELFF
- TRBJ1-5 - TRBV9 TGTGCCAGCAGCGTAGGCGGGGCCGAACAGCCCCAGCATTTT CASSVGGAEQPQHF
once TRBJ2-5 TRBD2 TRBV7-2 TGTGCCAGCAGCTTAGCGCGTCGGGGGAGGGAAGAGACCCAGTACTTC CASSLARRGREETQYF
- TRBJ2-2 - TRBV4-1 TGCGCCAGCAGCCAAGTCGAGGGCTTACCCGCTGCAAAAAGCCCCCCCGGGGAGCTGTTTTTT CASSQVEGLPAAKSPPGELFF
- TRBJ1-5 - TRBV7-8 TGTGCCAGCAGCCCCTCATCTAGAAGGGGGGGCCAGCCCCAGCATTTT CASSPSSRRGGQPQHF
few TRBJ2-1 - TRBV10-3 TGTGCCATCAGTGATGCCCAGGCTGGGTACAATGAGCAGTTCTTC CAISDAQAGYNEQFF
- TRBJ2-3 TRBD2 TRBV5-4 TGTGCCAGCAGCTCCTTACTAGCGGGAGTTCCAGATACGCAGTATTTT CASSSLLAGVPDTQYF
- TRBJ2-2 TRBD2 TRBV6-5 TGTGCCAGCATGGCGGGAGGGGCTCACACCGGGGAGCTGTTTTTT CASMAGGAHTGELFF
- TRBJ1-1 - TRBV13 TGTGCCAGCAGTACGGGTTGGAACACTGAAGCTTTCTTT CASSTGWNTEAFF
- TRBJ1-2 - TRBV11-2 TGTGCCAGCAGCAGGGACACTTATGGCTACACCTTC CASSRDTYGYTF
- TRBJ2-1 TRBD1 TRBV24-1 TGTGCCACCAGTGTCCAGACAGGGAATGAGCAGTTCTTC CATSVQTGNEQFF
- TRBJ1-5 - TRBV28 TGTGCCAGCAGTTCGACGGAGCTCCGGGAGAATAGCAATCAGCCCCAGCATTTT CASSSTELRENSNQPQHF
- TRBJ1-2 - TRBV7-9 TGTGCCAGCAGCTTAGGACCCGGGAGTCTCTATGGCTACACCTTC CASSLGPGSLYGYTF